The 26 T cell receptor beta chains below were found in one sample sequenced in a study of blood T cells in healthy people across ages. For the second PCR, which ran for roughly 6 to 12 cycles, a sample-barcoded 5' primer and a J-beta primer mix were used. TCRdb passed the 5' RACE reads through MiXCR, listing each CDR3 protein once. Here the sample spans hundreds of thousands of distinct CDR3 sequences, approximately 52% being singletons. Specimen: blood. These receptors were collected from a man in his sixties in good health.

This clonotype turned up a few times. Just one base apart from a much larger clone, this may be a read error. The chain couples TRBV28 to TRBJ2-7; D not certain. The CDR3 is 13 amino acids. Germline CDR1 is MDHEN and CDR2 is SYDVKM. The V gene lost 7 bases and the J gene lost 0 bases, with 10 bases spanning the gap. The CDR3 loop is CASNEGPSYEQYF. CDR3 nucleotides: TGTGCCAGCAACGAAGGACCCTCCTACGAGCAGTACTTC. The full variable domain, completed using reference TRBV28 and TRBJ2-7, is DVKVTQSSRYLVKRTGEKVFLECVQDMDHENMFWYRQDPGLGLRLIYFSYDVKMKEKGDIPEGYSVSREKKERFSLILESASTNQTSMYLCASNEGPSYEQYFGPGTRLTVT.

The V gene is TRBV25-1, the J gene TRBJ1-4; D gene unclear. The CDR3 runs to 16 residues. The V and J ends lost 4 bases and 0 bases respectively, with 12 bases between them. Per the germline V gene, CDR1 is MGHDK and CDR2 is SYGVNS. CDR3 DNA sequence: TGTGCCAGCAGTGCAGCGTCCCATTCAACTAATGAAAAACTGTTTTTT. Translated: CASSAASHSTNEKLFF.

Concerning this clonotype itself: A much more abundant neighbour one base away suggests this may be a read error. In DNA form, the CDR3 reads TGCGCCAGCAGCTTGGACGGGGTTTACTCCTACAATGAGCAGTTCTTC. Residues: CASSLDGVYSYNEQFF. The rearrangement joins TRBV5-1 to TRBJ2-1; TRBD2 might be the D (5 bases). The CDR3 contains 16 residues. Germline V gene data show CDR1 as SGHRS and CDR2 as YFSETQ. V lost 0 bases and J lost 0, with 10 bases in between.

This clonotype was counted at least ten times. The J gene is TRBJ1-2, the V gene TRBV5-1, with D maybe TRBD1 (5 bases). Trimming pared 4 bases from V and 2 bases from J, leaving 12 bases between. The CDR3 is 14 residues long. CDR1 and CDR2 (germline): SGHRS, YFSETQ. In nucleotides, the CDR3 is TGCGCCAGCAGCACGGGGGGTTCGAACTATGGCTACACCTTC. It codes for CASSTGGSNYGYTF.

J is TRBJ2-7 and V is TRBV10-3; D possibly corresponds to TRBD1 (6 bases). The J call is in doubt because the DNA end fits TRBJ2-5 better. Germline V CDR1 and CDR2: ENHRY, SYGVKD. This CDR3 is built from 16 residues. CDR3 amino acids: CAISEPQGKGQETQYF. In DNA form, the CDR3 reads TGTGCCATCAGTGAGCCTCAGGGGAAGGGCCAAGAGACCCAGTACTTC.

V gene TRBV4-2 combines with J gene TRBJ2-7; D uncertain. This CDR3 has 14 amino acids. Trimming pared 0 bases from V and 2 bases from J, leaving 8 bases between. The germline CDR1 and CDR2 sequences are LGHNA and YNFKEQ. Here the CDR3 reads CASSQDFGPYEQYF. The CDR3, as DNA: TGTGCCAGCAGCCAAGATTTCGGCCCCTACGAGCAGTACTTC.

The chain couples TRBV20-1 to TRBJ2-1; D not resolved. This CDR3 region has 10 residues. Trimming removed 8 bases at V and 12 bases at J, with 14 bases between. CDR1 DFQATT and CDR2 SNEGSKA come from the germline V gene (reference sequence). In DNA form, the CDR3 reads TGCAGTCCAACGTCGGATGGGCAGTTCTTC. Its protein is CSPTSDGQFF.

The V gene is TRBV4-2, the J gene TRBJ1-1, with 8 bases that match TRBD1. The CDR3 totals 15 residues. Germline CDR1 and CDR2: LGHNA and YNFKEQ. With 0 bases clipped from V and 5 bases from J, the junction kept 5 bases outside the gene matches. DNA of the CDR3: TGTGCCAGCAGCCAAGATCTCAGGGGGCCTACTGAAGCTTTCTTT. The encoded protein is CASSQDLRGPTEAFF.

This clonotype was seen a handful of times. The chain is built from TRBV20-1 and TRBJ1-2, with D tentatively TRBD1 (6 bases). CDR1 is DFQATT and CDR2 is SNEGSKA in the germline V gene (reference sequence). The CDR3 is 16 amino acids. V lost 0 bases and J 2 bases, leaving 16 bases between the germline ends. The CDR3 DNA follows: TGCAGTGCTAGAGAAACGGAAGTTACAGGGAACTATGGCTACACCTTC. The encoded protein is CSARETEVTGNYGYTF.

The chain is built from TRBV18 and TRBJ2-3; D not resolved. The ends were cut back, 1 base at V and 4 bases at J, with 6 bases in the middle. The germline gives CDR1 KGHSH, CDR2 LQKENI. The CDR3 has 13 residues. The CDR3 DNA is TGTGCCAGCTCACCACAGTCGTCAGATACGCAGTATTTT. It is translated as CASSPQSSDTQYF.

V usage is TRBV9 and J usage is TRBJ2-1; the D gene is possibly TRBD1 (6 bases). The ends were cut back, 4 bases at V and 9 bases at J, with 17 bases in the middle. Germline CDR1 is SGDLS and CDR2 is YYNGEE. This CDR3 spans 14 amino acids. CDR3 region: CASSLQTGSGEQFF. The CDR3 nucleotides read TGTGCCAGCAGCCTACAAACAGGGTCCGGTGAGCAGTTCTTC.

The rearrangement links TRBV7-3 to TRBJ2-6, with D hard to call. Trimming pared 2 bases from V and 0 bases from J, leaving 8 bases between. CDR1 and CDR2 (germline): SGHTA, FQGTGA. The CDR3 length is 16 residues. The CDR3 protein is CASSLGQNSGANVLTF. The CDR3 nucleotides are TGTGCCAGCAGCTTAGGGCAGAACTCTGGGGCCAACGTCCTGACTTTC. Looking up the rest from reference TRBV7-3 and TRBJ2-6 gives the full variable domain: GAGVSQTPSNKVTEKGKYVELRCDPISGHTALYWYRQSLGQGPEFLIYFQGTGAADDSGLPNDRFFAVRPEGSVSTLKIQRTERGDSAVYLCASSLGQNSGANVLTFGAGSRLTVL.

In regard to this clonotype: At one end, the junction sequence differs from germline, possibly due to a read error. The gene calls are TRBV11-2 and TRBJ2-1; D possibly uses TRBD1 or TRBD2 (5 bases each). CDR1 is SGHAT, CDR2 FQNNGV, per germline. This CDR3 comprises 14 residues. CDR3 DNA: TGTGCCAGCAGCGGGGACCTCAATCTCGATGAACAGTTCTTC. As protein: CASSGDLNLDEQFF.

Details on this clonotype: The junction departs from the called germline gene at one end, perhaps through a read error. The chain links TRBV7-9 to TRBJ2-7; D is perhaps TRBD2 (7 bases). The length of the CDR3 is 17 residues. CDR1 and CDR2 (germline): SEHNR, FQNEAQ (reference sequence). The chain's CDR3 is CANSPGRLTGGHYEQYF. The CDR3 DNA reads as TGTGCCAACAGCCCCGGCCGACTGACGGGGGGCCACTACGAGCAGTACTTC.

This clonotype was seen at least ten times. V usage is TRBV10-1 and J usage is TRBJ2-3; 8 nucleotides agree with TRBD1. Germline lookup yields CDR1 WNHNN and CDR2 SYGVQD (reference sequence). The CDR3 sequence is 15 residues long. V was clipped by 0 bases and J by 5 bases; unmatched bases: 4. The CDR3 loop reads CASSESGTGRDTQYF. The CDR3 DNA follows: TGCGCCAGCAGTGAGTCCGGGACAGGTAGAGATACGCAGTATTTT.

CDR3 sequence reads: CASGRSGGSYEQYF. CDR3 DNA: TGTGCCAGCGGCCGAAGCGGGGGCTCCTACGAGCAGTACTTC. The chain has TRBV27 and TRBJ2-7; 8 bases agree with TRBD2. CDR3 length: 14 residues. V lost 8 bases and J lost 0; bases outside the gene matches: 6. Germline-derived CDR1 and CDR2 are MNHEY and SMNVEV (reference sequence).

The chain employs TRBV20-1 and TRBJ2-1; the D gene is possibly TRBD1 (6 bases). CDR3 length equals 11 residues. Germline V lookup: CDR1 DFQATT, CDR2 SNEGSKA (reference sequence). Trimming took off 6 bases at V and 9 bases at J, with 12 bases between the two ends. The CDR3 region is CSANRESEQFF. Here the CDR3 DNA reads TGCAGTGCGAACAGGGAGTCTGAGCAGTTCTTC.

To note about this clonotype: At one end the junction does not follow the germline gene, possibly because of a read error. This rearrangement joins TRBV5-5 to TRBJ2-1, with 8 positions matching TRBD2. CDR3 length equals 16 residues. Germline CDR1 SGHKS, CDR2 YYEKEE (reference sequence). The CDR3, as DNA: TGTGCCATCAGCTTAGACGCCGGGAGGGCCCGGGATGAGCAGTTCTTC. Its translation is CAISLDAGRARDEQFF.

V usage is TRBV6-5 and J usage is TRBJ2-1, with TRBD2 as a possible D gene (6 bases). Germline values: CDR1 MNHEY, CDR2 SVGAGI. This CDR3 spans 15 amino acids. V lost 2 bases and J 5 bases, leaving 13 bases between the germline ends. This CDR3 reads CASSYRGTQNNEQFF. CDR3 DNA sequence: TGTGCCAGCAGTTACCGCGGGACCCAAAACAATGAGCAGTTCTTC.

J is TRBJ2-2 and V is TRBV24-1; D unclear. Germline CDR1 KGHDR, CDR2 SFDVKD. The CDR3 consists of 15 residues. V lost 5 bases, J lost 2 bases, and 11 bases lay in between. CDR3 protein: CATSGSSRNTGELFF. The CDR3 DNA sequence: TGTGCCACCAGTGGAAGTAGCCGCAACACCGGGGAGCTGTTTTTT.

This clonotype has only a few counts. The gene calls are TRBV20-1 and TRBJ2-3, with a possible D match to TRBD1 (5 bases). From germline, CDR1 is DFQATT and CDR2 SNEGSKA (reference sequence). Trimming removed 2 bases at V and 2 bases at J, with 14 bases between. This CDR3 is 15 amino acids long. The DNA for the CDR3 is TGCAGTGCTAGACCTGGCAGGGCAAACACAGATACGCAGTATTTT. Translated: CSARPGRANTDTQYF.

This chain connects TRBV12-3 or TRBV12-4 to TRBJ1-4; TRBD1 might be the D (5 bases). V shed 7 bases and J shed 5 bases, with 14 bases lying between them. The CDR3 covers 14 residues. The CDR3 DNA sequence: TGTGCCAGCACCCACAGGAGACTAAATGAAAAACTGTTTTTT. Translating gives CASTHRRLNEKLFF.

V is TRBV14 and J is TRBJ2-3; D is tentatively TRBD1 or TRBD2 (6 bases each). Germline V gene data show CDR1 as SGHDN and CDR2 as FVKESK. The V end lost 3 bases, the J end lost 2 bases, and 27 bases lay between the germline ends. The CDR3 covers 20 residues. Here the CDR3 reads CASSHRSGSRRRGNTDTQYF. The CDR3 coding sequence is TGTGCCAGCAGCCACAGAAGCGGGTCGAGAAGGAGGGGGAACACAGATACGCAGTATTTT.

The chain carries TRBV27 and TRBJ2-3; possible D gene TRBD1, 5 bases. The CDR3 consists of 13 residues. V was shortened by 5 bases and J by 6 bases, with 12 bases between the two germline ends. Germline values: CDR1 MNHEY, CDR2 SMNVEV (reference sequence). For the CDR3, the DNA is TGTGCCAGCAGTGCGACAGTGGAGGATACGCAGTATTTT. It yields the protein CASSATVEDTQYF.

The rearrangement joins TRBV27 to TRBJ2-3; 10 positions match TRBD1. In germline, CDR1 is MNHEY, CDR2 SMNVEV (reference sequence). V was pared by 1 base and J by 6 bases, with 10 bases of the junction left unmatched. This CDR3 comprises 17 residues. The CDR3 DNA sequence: TGTGCCAGCAGTTTATACCGGGACAGGGGCTTTTCGGATACGCAGTATTTT. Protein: CASSLYRDRGFSDTQYF.

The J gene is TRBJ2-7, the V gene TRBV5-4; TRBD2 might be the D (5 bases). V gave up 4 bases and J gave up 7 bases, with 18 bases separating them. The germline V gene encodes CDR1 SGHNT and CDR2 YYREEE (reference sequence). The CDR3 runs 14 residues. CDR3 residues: CASSPLVEDREQYF. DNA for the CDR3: TGTGCCAGCAGCCCCCTTGTGGAGGACCGGGAGCAGTACTTC.